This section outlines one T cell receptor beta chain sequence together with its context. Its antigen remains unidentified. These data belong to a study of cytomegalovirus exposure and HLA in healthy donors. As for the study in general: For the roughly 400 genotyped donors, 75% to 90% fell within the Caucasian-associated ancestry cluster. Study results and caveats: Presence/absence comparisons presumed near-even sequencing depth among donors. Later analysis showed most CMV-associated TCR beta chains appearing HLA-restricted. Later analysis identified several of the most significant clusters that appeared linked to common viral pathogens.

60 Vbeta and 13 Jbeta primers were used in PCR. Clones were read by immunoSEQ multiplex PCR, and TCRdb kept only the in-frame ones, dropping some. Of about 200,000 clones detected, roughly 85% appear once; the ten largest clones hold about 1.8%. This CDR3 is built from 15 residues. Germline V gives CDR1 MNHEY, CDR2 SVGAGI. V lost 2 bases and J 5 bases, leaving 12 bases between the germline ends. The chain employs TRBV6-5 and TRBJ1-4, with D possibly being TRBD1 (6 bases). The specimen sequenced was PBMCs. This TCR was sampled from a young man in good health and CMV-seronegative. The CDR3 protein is CASSYPTGPNEKLFF. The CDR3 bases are TGTGCCAGCAGTTACCCGACAGGCCCCAATGAAAAACTGTTTTTT.